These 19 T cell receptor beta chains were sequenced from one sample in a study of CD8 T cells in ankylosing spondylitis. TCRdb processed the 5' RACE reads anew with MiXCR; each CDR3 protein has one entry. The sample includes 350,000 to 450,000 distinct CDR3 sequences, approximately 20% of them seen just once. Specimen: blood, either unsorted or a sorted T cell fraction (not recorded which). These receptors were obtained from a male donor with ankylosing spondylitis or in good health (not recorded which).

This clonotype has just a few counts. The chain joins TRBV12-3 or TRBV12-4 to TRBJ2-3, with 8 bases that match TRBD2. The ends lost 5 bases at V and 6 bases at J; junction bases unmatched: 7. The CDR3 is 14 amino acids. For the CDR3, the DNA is TGTGCCAGCAGTCTACTAGCGGATGGGGATACGCAGTATTTT. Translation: CASSLLADGDTQYF.

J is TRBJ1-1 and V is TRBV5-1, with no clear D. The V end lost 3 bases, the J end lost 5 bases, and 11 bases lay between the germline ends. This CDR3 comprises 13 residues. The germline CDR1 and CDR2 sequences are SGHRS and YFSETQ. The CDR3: CASSYEDGTEAFF. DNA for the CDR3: TGCGCCAGCAGCTACGAGGACGGGACTGAAGCTTTCTTT.

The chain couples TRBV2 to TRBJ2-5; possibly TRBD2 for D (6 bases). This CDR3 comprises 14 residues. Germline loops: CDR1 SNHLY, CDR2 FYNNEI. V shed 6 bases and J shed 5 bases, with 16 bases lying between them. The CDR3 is CASREGRFVETQYF. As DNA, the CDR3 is TGTGCCAGCAGGGAGGGACGGTTCGTCGAGACCCAGTACTTC.

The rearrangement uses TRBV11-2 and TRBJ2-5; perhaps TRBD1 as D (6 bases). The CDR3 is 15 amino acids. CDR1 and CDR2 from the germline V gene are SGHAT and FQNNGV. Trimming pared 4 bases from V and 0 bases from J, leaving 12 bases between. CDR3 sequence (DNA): TGTGCCAGCAGCTCCGGCGACAGGTACCAAGAGACCCAGTACTTC. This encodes CASSSGDRYQETQYF. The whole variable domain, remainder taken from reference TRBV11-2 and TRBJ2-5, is EAGVAQSPRYKIIEKRQSVAFWCNPISGHATLYWYQQILGQGPKLLIQFQNNGVVDDSQLPKDRFSAERLKGVDSTLKIQPAKLEDSAVYLCASSSGDRYQETQYFGPGTRLLVL.

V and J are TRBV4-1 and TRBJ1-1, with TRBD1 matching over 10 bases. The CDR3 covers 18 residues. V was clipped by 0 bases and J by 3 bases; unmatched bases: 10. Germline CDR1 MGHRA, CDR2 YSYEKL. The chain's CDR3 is CASSQDDRGPIEDTEAFF. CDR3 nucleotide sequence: TGCGCCAGCAGCCAAGATGACAGGGGGCCGATTGAGGACACTGAAGCTTTCTTT.

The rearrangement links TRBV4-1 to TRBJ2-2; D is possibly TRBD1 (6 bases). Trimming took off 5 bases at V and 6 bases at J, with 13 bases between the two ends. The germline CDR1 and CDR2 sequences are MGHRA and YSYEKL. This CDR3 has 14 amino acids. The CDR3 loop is CASSGPGHPGELFF. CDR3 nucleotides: TGCGCCAGCAGCGGTCCGGGACACCCCGGGGAGCTGTTTTTT.

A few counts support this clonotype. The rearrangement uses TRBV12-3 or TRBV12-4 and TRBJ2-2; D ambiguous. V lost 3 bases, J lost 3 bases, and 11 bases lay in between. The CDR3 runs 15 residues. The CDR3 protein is CASSLQTTYTGELFF. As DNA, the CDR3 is TGTGCCAGCAGTTTGCAAACGACATACACCGGGGAGCTGTTTTTT.

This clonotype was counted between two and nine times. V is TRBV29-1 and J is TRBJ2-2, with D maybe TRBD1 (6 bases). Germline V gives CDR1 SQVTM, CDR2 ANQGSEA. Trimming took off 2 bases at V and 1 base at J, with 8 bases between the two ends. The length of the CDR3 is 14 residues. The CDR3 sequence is CSVEPGENTGELFF. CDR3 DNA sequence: TGCAGCGTTGAACCAGGGGAGAACACCGGGGAGCTGTTTTTT.

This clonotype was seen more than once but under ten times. The CDR3 region is CASSSGQQDQPQHF. CDR3 in DNA: TGTGCCAGCAGTTCCGGCCAACAGGATCAGCCCCAGCATTTT. The V and J genes are TRBV6-7 and TRBJ1-5; D is perhaps TRBD1 (5 bases). TRBV6-7 belongs to the ORF category, with a function that is uncertain. V lost 4 bases, J lost 5 bases, and 12 bases lay in between. The CDR3 spans 14 residues.

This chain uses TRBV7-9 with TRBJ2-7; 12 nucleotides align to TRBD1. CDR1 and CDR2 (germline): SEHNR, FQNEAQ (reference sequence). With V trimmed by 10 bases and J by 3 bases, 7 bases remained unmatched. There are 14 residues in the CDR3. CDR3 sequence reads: CATGRDRGLYEQYF. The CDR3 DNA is TGTGCCACCGGCCGGGACAGGGGGCTCTACGAGCAGTACTTC.

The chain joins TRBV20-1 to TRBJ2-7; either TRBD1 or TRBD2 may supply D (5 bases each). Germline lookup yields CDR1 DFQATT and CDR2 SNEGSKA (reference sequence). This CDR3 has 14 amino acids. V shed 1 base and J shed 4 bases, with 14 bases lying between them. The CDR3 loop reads CSARAGTERYEQYF. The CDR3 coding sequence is TGCAGTGCTAGAGCCGGGACGGAGAGATACGAGCAGTACTTC.

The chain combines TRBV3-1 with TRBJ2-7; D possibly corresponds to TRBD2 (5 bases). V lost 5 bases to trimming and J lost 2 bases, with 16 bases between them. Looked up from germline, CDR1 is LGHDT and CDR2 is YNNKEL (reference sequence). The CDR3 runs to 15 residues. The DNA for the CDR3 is TGTGCCAGCAGCGGAGGCGCCGAACGCCCCTACGAGCAGTACTTC. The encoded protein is CASSGGAERPYEQYF.

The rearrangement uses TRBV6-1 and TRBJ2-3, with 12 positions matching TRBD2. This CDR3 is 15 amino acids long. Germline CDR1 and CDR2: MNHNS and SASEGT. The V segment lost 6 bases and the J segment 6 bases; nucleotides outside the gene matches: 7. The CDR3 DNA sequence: TGTGCCAGCAGCCAACTAGCGGGGGGCCGGGATACGCAGTATTTT. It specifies CASSQLAGGRDTQYF.

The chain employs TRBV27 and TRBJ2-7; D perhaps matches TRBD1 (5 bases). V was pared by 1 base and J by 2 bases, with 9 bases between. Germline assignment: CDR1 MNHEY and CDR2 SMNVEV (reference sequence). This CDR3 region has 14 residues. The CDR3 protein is CASSLFQGTYEQYF. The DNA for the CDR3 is TGTGCCAGCAGTTTATTTCAGGGCACCTACGAGCAGTACTTC.

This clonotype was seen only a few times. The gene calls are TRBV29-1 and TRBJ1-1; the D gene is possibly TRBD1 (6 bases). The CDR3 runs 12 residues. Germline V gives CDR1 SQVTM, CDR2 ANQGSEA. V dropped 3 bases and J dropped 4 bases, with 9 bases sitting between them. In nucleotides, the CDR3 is TGCAGCGTTGAGGAGGGGGGCACTGAAGCTTTCTTT. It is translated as CSVEEGGTEAFF. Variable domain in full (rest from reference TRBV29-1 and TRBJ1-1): SAVISQKPSRDICQRGTSLTIQCQVDSQVTMMFWYRQQPGQSLTLIATANQGSEATYESGFVIDKFPISRPNLTFSTLTVSNMSPEDSSIYLCSVEEGGTEAFFGQGTRLTVV.

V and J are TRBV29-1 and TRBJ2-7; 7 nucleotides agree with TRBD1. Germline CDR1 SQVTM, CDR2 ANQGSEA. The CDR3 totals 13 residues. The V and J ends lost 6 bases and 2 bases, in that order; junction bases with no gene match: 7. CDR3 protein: CSVGRQGTYEQYF. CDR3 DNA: TGCAGCGTCGGTCGACAGGGAACCTACGAGCAGTACTTC.

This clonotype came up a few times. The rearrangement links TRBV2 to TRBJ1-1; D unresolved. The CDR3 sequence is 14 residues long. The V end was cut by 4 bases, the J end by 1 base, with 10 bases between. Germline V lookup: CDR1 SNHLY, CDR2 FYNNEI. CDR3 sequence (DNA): TGTGCCAGCAGTGTTGTCCAGAAGAACACTGAAGCTTTCTTT. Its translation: CASSVVQKNTEAFF.

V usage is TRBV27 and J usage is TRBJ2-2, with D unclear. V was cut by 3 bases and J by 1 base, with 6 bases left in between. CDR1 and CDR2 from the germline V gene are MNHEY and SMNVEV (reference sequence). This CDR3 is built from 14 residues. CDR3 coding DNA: TGTGCCAGCAGTTTCGTGCGGAACACCGGGGAGCTGTTTTTT. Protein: CASSFVRNTGELFF.

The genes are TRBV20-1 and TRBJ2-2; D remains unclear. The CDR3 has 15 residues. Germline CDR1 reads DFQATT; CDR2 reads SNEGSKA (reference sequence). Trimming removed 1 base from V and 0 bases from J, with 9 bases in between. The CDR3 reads CSARVPLTNTGELFF. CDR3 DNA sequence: TGCAGTGCTAGAGTCCCACTTACGAACACCGGGGAGCTGTTTTTT.